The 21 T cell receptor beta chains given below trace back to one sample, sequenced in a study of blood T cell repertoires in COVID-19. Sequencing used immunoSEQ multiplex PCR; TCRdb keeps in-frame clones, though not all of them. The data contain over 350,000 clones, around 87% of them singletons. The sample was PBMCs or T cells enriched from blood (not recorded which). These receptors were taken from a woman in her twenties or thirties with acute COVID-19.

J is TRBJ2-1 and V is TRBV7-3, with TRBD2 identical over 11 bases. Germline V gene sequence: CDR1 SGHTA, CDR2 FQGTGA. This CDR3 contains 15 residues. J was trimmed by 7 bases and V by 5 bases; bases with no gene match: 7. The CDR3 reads CASSPIAGGLNEQFF. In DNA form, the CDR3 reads TGTGCCAGCAGCCCCATAGCGGGGGGGCTAAATGAGCAGTTCTTC. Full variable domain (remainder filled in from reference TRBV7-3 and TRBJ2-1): GAGVSQTPSNKVTEKGKYVELRCDPISGHTALYWYRQSLGQGPEFLIYFQGTGAADDSGLPNDRFFAVRPEGSVSTLKIQRTERGDSAVYLCASSPIAGGLNEQFFGPGTRLTVL.

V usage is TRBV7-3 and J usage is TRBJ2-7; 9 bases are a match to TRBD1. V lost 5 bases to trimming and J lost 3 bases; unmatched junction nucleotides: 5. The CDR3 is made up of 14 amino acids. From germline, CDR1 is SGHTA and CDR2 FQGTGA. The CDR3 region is CASSTTGGGYEQYF. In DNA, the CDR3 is TGTGCCAGCAGCACTACAGGGGGCGGCTACGAGCAGTACTTC. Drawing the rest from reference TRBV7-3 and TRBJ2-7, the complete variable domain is GAGVSQTPSNKVTEKGKYVELRCDPISGHTALYWYRQSLGQGPEFLIYFQGTGAADDSGLPNDRFFAVRPEGSVSTLKIQRTERGDSAVYLCASSTTGGGYEQYFGPGTRLTVT.

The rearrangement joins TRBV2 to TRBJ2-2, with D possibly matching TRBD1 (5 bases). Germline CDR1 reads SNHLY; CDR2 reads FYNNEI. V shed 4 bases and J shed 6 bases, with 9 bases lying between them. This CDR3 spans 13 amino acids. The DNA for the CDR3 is TGTGCCAGCAGTGGTGAAGGGGCCGGGGAGCTGTTTTTT. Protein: CASSGEGAGELFF.

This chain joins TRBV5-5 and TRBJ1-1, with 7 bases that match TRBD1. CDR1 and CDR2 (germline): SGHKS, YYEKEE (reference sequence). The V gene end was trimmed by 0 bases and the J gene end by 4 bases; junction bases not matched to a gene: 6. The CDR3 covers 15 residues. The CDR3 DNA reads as TGTGCCAGCAGCTTGGCCCCAGGGGGGTTCACTGAAGCTTTCTTT. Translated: CASSLAPGGFTEAFF.

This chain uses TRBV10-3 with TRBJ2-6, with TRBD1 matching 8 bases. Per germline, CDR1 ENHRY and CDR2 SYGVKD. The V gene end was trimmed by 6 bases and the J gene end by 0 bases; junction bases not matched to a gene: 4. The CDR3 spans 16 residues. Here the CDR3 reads CAIRGQESSGANVLTF. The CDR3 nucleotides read TGTGCCATCAGGGGACAGGAGAGCTCTGGGGCCAACGTCCTGACTTTC.

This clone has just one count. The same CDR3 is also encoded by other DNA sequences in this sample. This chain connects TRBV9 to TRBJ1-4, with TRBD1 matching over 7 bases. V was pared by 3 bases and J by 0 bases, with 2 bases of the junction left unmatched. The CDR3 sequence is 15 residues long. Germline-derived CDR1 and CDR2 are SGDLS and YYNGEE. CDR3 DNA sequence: TGTGCCAGCAGCGCAACAGGGGCAACTAATGAAAAACTGTTTTTT. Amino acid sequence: CASSATGATNEKLFF.

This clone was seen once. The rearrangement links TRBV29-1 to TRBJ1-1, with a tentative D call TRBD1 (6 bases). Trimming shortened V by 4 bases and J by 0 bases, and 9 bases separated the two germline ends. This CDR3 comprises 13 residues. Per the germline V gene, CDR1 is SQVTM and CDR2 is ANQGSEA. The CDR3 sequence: CSVGGGLNTEAFF. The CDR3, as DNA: TGCAGCGTTGGGGGGGGGCTGAACACTGAAGCTTTCTTT.

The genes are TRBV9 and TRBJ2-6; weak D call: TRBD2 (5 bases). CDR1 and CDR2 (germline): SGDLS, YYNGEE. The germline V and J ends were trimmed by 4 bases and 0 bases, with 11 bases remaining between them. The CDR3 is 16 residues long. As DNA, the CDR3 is TGTGCCAGCAGCCCCGGGGATCGCTCTGGGGCCAACGTCCTGACTTTC. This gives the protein CASSPGDRSGANVLTF.

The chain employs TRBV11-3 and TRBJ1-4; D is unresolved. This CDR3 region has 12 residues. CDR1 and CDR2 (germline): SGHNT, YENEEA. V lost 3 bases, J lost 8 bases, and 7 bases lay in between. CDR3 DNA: TGTGCCAGCAGCTTCTGGGCCGAAAAACTGTTTTTT. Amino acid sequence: CASSFWAEKLFF.

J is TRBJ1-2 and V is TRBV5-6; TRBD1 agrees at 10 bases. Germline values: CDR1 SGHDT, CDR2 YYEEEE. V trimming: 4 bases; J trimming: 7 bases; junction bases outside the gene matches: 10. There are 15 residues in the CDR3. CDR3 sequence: CASSPGTGATGGYTF. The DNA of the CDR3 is TGTGCCAGCAGCCCGGGGACAGGGGCTACGGGTGGCTACACCTTC.

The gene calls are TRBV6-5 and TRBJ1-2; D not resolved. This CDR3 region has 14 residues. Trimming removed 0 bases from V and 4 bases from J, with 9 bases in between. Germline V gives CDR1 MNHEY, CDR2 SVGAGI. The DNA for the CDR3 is TGTGCCAGCAGTTACTCGATCCACAGCTATGGCTACACCTTC. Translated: CASSYSIHSYGYTF.

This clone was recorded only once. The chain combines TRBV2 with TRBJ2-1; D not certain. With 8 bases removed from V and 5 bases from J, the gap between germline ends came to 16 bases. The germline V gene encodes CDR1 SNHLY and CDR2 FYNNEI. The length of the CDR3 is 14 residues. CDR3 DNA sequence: TGTGCCAGCGAGGATAACCCAATCGACAATGAGCAGTTCTTC. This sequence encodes CASEDNPIDNEQFF.

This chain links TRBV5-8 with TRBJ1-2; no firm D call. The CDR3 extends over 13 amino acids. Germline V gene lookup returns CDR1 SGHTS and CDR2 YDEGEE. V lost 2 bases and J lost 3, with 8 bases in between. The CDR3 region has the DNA TGTGCCAGCAGCTTCGGGGATGACTATGGCTACACCTTC. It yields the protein CASSFGDDYGYTF.

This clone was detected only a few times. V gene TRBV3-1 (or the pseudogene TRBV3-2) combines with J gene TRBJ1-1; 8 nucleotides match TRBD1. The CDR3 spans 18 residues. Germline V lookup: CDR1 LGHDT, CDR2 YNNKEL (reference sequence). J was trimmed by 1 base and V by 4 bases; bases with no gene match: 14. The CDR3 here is CASSPQGAARYENTEAFF. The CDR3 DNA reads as TGTGCCAGCAGCCCCCAGGGGGCCGCCCGTTATGAGAACACTGAAGCTTTCTTT.

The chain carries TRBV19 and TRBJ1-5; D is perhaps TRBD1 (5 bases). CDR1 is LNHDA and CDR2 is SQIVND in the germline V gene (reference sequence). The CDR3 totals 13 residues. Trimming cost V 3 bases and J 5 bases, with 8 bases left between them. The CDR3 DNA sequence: TGTGCCAGTAGTATTTGGGGGGATCAGCCCCAGCATTTT. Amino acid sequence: CASSIWGDQPQHF. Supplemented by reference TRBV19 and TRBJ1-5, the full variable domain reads DGGITQSPKYLFRKEGQNVTLSCEQNLNHDAMYWYRQDPGQGLRLIYYSQIVNDFQKGDIAEGYSVSREKKESFPLTVTSAQKNPTAFYLCASSIWGDQPQHFGDGTRLSIL.

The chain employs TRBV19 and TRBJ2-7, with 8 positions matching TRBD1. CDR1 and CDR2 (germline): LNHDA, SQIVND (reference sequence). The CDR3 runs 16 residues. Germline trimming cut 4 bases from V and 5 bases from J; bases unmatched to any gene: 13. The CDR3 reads CASSTLGQGAVDEQYF. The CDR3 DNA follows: TGTGCCAGTAGTACTCTCGGGCAGGGGGCAGTTGACGAGCAGTACTTC.

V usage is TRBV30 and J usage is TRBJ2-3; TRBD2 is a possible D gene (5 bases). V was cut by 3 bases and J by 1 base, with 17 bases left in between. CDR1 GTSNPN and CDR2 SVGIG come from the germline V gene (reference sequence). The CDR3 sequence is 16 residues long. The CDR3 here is CAWSRESPAGTDTQYF. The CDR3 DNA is TGTGCCTGGAGCCGGGAATCACCAGCCGGCACAGATACGCAGTATTTT.

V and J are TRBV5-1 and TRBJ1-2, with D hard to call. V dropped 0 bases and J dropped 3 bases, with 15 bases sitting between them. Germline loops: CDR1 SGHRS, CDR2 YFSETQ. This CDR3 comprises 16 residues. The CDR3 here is CASSLAATTEDYGYTF. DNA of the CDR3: TGCGCCAGCAGCTTGGCCGCGACTACGGAGGACTATGGCTACACCTTC.

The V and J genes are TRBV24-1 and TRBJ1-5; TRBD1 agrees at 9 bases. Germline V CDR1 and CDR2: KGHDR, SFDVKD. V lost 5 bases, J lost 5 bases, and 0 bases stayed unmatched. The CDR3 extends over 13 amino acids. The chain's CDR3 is CATSGTGDQPQHF. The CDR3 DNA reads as TGTGCCACCAGTGGGACAGGGGATCAGCCCCAGCATTTT.

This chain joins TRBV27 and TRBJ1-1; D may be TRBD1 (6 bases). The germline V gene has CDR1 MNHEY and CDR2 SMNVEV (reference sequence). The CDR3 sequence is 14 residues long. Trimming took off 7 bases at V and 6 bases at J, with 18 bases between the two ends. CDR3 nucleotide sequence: TGTGCCAGCAAAAAAATTCCTAACAGGGCTGAAGCTTTCTTT. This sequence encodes CASKKIPNRAEAFF.

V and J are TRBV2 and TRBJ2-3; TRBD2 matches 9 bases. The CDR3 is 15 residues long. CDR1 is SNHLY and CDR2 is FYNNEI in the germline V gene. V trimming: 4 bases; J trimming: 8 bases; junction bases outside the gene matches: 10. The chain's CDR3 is CASSVLAGPRGTQYF. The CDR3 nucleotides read TGTGCCAGCAGTGTGCTAGCGGGGCCGAGGGGTACGCAGTATTTT.